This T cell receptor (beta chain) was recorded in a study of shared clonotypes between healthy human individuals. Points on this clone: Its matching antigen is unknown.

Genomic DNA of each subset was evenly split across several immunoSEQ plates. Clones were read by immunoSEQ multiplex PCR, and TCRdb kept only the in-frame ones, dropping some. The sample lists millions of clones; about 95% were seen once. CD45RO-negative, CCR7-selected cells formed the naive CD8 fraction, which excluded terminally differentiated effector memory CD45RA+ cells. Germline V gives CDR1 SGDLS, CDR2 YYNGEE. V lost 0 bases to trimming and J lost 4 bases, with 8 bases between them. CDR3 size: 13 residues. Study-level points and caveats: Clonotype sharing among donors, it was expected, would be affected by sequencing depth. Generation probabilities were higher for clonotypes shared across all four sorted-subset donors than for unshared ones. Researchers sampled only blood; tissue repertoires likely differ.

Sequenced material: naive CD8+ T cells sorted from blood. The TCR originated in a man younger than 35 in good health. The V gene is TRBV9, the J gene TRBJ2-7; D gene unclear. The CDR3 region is CASSVAFGYEQYF. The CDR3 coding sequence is TGTGCCAGCAGCGTAGCGTTCGGATACGAGCAGTACTTC.